The clone carrying this T cell receptor (beta chain) was detected a few times. Its antigen is unknown. The CDR3 runs 15 residues. V trimming: 6 bases; J trimming: 7 bases; junction bases outside the gene matches: 12. This sample is drawn from a study of identical twins. Study-wide results and limits: Conclusions came from cross-sectional statistical analysis, not from following the same donors.

TCRdb re-derived calls from the 5' RACE reads in MiXCR, one entry per CDR3 protein. The table shows about 530,000 distinct CDR3 sequences, with 12% to 15% occurring only once. The same sample was also studied in work on yellow fever vaccine responses in identical twins. From that study: Twins' vaccine T cell responses were reported to seem partly convergent and partly personalized.

Sequencing used CD4+ T cells sorted from blood. This sequence joins TRBV12-3 or TRBV12-4 and TRBJ2-1, with 7 bases identical to TRBD2. The clonotype comes from a woman aged 18-29 years in good health. This chain's CDR3 is CASSLGGGRANEQFF. Here the CDR3 DNA reads TGTGCCAGCAGCCTTGGGGGGGGAAGGGCTAATGAGCAGTTCTTC.